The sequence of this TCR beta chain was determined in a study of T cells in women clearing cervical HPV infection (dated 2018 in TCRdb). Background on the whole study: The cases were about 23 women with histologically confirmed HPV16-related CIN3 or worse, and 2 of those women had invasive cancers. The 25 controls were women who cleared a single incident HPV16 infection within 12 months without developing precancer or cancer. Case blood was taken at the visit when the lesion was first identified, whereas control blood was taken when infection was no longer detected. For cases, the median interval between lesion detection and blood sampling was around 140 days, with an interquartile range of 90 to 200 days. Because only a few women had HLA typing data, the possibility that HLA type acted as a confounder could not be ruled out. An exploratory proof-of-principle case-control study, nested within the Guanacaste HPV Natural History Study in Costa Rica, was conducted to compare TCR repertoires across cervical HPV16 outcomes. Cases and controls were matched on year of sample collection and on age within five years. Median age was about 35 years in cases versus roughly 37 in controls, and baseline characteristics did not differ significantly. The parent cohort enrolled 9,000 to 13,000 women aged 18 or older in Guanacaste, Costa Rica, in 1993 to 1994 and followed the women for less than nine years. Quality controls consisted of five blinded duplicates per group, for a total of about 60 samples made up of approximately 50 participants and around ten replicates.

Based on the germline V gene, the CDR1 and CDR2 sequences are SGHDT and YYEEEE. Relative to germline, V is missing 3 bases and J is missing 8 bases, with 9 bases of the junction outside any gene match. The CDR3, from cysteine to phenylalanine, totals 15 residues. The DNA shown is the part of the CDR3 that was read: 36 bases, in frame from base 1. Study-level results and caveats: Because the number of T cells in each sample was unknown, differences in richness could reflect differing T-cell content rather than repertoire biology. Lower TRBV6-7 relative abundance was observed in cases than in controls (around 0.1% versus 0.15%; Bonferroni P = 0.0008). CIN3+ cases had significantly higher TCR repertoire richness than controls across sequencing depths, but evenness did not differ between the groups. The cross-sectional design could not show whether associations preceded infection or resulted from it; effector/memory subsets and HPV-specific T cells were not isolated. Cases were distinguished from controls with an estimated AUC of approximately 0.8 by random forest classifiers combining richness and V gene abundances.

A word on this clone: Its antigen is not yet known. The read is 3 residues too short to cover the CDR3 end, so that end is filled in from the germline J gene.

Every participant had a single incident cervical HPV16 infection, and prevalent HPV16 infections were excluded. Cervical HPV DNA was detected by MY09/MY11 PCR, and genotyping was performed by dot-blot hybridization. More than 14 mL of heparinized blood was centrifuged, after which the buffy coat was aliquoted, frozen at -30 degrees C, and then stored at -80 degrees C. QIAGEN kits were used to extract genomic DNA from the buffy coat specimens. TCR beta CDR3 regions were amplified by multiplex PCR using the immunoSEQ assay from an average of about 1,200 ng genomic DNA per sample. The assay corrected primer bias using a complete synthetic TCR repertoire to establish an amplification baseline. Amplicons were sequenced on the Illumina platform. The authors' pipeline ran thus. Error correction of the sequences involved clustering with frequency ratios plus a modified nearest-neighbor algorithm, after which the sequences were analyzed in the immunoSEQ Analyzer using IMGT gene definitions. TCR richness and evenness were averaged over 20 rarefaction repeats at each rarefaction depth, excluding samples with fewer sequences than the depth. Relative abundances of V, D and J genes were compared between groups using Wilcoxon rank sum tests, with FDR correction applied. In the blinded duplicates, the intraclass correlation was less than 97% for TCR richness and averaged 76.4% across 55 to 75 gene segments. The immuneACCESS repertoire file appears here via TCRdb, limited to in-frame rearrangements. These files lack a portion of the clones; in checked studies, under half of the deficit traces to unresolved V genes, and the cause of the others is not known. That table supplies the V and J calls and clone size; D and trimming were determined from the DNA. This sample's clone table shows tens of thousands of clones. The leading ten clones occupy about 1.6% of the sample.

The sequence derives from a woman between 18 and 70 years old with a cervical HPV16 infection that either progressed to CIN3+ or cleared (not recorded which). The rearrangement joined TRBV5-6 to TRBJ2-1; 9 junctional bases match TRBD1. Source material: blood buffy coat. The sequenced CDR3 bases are TGTGCCAGCAGCTGGGGACCGACAGGGGGGGATGAG. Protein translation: CASSWGPTGGDE. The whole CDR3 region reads CASSWGPTGGDEQFF. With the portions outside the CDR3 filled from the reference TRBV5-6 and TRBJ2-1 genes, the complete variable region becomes DAGVTQSPTHLIKTRGQQVTLRCSPKSGHDTVSWYQQALGQGPQFIFQYYEEEERQRGNFPDRFSGHQFPNYSSELNVNALLLGDSALYLCASSWGPTGGDEQFFGPGTRLTVL.